The present T cell receptor (beta chain) was sequenced within a study of OX40 agonist ivuxolimab in advanced cancers. Germline V CDR1 and CDR2: SGHRS, YFSETQ. The CDR3 length is 15 residues. J was trimmed by 0 bases and V by 4 bases; bases with no gene match: 3. Using immunoSEQ multiplex PCR, the repertoire was profiled, and TCRdb retains in-frame clones only, with some absent. The repertoire holds about 14,000 clones, with about 90% as singletons. This chain links TRBV5-1 with TRBJ2-2, with 7 bases fitting TRBD1. The sequences come from CD4+ or CD8+ T cells sorted from blood, collected in a trial of the OX40 agonist ivuxolimab. This sequence originates from an adult with an advanced solid tumor such as melanoma, head and neck, liver or kidney cancer. In nucleotides, the CDR3 is TGCGCCAGCAGCCCCGGGACAGCGAACACCGGGGAGCTGTTTTTT. Encoded protein: CASSPGTANTGELFF.